Listed here are 2 T cell receptor beta chains from one sample, sequenced in a study of blood T cell repertoires in COVID-19. Clones were sequenced by immunoSEQ multiplex PCR, and TCRdb holds only the in-frame ones, with some missing. The table lists roughly 99,000 clones, about nine tenths of them singletons. What was sequenced was peripheral blood. Receptors originate from a woman under 40 with acute or convalescent COVID-19.

The chain links TRBV20-1 to TRBJ1-1; D not resolved. With 4 bases removed from V and 1 base from J, the gap between germline ends came to 4 bases. Germline CDR1 and CDR2: DFQATT and SNEGSKA (reference sequence). This CDR3 contains 11 residues. CDR3 amino acids: CSAKQNTEAFF. The CDR3 DNA is TGCAGTGCTAAACAGAACACTGAAGCTTTCTTT.

This rearrangement joins TRBV21-1 to TRBJ1-4. TRBV21-1 is tagged as a pseudogene. CDR3 length equals 15 residues. The DNA of the CDR3 is TGTGCCAGCAGCAAGGGAGGGAAGACTAATGAAAAACTGTTTTTT. Its translation: CASSKGGKTNEKLFF.